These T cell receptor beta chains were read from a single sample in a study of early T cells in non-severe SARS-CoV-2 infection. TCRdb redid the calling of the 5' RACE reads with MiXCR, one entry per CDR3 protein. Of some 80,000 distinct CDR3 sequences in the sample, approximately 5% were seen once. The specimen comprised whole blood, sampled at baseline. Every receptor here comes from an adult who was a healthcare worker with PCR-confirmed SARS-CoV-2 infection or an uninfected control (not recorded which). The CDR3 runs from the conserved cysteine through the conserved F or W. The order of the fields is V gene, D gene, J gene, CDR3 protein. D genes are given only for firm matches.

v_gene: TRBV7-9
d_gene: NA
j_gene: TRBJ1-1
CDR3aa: CASSLVGAASEAFF

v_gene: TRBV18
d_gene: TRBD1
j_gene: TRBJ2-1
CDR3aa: CASSQQGQGFHEQFF

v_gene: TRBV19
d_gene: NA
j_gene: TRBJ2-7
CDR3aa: CASSIGRSAYEQYF

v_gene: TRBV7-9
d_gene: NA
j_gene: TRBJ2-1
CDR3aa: CASRPPGDEQFF

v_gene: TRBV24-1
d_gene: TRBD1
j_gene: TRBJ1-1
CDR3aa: CATRGYRGTEAFF

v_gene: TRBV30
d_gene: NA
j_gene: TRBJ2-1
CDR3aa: CAWSLGPIQPEQFF

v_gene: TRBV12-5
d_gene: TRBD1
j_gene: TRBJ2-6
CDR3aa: CASGLGQTDSGANVLTF

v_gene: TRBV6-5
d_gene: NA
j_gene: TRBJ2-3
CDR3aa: CASSYLSGGRDTQYF

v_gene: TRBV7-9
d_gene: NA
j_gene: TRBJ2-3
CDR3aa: CASTSQGSVTDTQYF

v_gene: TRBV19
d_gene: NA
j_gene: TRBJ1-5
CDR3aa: CASTRTGKNQPQHF

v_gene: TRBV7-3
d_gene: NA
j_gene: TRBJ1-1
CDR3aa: CASSLMGPAEAFF

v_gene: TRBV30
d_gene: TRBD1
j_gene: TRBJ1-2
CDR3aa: CAWSGHRGRYGYTF

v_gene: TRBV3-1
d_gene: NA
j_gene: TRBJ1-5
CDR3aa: CASSQDFSQPQHF

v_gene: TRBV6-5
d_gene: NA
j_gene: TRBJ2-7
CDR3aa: CASSGGVRAYEQYF

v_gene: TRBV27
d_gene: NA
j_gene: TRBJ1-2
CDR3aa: CASRRPGEDGYTF

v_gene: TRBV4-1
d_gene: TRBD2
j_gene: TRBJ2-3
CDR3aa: CASSPRAGSTDTQYF

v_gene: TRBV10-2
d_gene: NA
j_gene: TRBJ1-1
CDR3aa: CASREGNTEAFF

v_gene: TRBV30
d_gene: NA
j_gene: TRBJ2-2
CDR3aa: CAWSKEGSANTGELFF

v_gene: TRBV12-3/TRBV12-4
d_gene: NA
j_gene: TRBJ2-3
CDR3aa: CASSGSGSRTDTQYF

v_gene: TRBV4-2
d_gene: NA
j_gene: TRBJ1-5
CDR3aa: CASSQDRGGGSNQPQHF

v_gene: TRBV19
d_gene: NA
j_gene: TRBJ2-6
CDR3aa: CASMGRYGANVLTF

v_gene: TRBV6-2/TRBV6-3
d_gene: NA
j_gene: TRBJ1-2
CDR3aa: CASTARGQPANYGYTF

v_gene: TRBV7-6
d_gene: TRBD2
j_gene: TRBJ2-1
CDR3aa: CASRGRGPSGNNEQFF

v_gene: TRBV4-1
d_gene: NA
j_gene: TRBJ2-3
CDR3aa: CASSTRASGGGIGGDTQYF

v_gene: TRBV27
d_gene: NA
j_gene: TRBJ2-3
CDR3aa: CASSLVGTDTQYF

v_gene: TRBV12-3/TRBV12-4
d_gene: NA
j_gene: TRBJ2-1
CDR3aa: CASTLRDSGYNEQFF

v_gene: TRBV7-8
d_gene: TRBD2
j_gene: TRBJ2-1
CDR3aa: CASSLAPGGVEQFF

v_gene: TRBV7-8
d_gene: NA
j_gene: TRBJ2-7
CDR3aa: CASSPRPQGPYEQYF

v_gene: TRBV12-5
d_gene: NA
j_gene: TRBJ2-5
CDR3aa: CASGPYGSSGETQYF

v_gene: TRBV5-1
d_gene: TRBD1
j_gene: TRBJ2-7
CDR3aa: CASSLGQGSYEQYF

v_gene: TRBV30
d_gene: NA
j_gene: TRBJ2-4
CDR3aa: CAWRKGVGENIQYF

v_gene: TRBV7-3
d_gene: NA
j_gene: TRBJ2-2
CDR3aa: CASSLMVAFNTGELFF

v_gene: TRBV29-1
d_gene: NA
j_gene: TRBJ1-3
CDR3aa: CSVMGRGSGNTIYF

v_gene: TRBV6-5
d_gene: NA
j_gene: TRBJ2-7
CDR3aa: CASSYARDNPYEQYF

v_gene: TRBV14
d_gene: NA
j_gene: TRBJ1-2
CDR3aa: CASSLRQLLYGYTF

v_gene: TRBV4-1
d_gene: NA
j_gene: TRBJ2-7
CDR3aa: CASSQNYEQYF

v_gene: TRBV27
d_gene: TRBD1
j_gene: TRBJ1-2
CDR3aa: CASSSLQGAGYGYTF

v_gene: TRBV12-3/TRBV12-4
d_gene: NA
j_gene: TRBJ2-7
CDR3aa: CASSFSGLTPYEQYF

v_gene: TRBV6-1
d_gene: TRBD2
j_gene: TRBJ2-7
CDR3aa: CAILWRGLAGPRAYEQYF

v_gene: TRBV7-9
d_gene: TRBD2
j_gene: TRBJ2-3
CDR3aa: CASSGGGLAGTDTQYF

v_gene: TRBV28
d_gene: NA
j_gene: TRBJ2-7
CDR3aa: CASSLTGTRDRQYF

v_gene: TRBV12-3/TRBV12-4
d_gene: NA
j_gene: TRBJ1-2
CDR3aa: CASSGERYGYTF

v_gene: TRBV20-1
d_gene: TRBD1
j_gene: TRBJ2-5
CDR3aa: CSAIDRVKTQYF

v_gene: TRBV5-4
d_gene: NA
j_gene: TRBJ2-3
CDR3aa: CASSLWNTQYF

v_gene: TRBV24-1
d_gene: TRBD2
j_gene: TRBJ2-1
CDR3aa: CATALAGEILRSYNEQFF

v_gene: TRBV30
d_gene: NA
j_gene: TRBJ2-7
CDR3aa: CAWSVGLSGREQYF

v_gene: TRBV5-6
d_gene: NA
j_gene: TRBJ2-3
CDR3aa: CASSLERSDTQYF

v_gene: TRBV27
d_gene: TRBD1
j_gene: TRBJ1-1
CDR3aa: CAGSLSQGGRTEAFF

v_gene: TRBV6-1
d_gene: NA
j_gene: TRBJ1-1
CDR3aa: CASSVWTANTEAFF

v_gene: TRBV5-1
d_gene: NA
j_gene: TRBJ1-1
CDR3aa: CASSLGEALEAFF

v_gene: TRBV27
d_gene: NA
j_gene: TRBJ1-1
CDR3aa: CASTQNAMNTEAFF

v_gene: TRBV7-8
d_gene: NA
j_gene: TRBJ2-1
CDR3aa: CASSLVESGVFEQFF

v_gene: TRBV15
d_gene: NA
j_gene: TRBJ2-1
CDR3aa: CATSRVVGGEQFF